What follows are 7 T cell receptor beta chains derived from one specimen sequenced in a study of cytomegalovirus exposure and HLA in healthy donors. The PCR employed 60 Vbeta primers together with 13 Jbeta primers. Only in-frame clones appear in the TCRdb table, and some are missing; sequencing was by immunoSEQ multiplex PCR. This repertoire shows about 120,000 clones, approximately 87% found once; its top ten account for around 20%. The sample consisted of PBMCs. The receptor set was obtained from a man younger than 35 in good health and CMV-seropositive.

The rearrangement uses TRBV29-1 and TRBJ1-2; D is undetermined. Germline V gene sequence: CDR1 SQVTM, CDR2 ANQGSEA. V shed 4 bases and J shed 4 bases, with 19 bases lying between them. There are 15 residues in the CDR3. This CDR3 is CSVAGTAGSFYGYTF. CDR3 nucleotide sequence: TGCAGCGTTGCCGGAACAGCCGGCTCCTTCTATGGCTACACCTTC.

CDR3 sequence: CASSDGPRPYEQYF. The CDR3 nucleotides read TGTGCCAGCAGTGATGGTCCGAGGCCCTACGAGCAGTACTTC. The chain is built from TRBV2 and TRBJ2-7; D gene ambiguous. The V end was cut by 3 bases, the J end by 2 bases, with 11 bases between. The CDR3 extends over 14 amino acids. The germline V gene has CDR1 SNHLY and CDR2 FYNNEI.

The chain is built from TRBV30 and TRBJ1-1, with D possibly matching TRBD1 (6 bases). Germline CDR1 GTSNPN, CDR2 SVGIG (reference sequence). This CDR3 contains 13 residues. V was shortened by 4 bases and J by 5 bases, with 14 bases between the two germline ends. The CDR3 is CAWMAGAGTEAFF. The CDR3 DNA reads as TGTGCCTGGATGGCAGGGGCTGGGACTGAAGCTTTCTTT.

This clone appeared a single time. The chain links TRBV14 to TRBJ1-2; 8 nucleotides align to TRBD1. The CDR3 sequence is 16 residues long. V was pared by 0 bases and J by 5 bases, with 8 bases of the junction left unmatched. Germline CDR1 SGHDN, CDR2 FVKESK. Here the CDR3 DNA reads TGTGCCAGCAGCCAAGAAGGACAGGGCCTGCGGTATGGCTACACCTTC. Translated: CASSQEGQGLRYGYTF. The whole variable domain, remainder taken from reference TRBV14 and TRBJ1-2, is EAGVTQFPSHSVIEKGQTVTLRCDPISGHDNLYWYRRVMGKEIKFLLHFVKESKQDESGMPNNRFLAERTGGTYSTLKVQPAELEDSGVYFCASSQEGQGLRYGYTFGSGTRLTVV.

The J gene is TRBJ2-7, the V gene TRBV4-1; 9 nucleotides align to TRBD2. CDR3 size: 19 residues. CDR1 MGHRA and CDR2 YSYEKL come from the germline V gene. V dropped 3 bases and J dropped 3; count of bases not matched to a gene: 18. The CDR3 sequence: CASSHGPSVIAGDNYEQYF. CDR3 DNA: TGCGCCAGCAGCCACGGCCCTTCAGTCATAGCGGGGGATAACTACGAGCAGTACTTC.

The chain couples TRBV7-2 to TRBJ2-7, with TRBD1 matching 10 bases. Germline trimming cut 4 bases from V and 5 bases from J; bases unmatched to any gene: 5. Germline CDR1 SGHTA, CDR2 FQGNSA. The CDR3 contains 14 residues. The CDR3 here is CASSSRDRGHEQYF. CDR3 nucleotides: TGTGCCAGCAGCTCCCGGGACAGGGGCCACGAGCAGTACTTC. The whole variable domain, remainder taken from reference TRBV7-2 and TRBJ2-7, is GAGVSQSPSNKVTEKGKDVELRCDPISGHTALYWYRQSLGQGLEFLIYFQGNSAPDKSGLPSDRFSAERTGGSVSTLTIQRTQQEDSAVYLCASSSRDRGHEQYFGPGTRLTVT.

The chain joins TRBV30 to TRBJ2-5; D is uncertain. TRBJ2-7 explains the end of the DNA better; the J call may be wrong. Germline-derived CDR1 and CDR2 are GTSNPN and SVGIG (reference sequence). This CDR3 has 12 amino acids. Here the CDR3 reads CAWSPGIYEQYF. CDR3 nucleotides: TGTGCCTGGAGTCCTGGTATCTACGAGCAGTACTTC.